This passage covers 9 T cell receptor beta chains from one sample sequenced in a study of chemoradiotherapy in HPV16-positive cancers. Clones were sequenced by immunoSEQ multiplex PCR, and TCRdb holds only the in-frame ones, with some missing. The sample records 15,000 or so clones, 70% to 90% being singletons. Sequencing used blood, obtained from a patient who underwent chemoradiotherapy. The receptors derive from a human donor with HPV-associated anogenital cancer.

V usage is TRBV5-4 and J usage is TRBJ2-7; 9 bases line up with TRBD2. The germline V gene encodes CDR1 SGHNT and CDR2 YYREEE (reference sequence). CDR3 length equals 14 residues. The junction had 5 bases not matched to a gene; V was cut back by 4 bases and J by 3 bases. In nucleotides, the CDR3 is TGTGCCAGCAGCCCAAGCGGGAGGCTCTACGAGCAGTACTTC. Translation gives CASSPSGRLYEQYF.

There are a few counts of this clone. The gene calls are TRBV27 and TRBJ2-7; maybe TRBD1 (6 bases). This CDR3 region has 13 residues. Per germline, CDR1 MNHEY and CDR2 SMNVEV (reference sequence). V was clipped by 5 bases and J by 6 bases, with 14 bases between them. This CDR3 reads CASSIHRVSEQYF. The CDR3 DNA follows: TGTGCCAGCAGTATACACAGGGTTAGCGAGCAGTACTTC.

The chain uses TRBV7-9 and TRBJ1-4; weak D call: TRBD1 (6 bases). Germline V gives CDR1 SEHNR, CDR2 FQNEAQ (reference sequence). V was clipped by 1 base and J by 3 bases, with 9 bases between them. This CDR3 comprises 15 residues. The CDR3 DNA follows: TGTGCCAGCAGCTTAGGACAGGTATCTAATGAAAAACTGTTTTTT. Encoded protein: CASSLGQVSNEKLFF.

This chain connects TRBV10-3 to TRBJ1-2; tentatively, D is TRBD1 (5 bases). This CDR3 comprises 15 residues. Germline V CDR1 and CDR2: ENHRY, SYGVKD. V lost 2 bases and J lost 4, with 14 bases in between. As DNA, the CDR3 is TGTGCCATCAGTGAGACGAAAGGGGCGTCCTATGGCTACACCTTC. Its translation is CAISETKGASYGYTF.

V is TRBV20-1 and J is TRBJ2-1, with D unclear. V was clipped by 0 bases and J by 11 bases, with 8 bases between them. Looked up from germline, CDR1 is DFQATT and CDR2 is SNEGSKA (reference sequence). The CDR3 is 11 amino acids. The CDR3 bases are TGCAGTGCTAGAGACCCGCCAAAGCAGTTCTTC. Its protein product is CSARDPPKQFF.

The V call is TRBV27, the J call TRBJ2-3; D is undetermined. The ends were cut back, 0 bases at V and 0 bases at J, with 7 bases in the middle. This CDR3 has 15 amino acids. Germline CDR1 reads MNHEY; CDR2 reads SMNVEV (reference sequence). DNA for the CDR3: TGTGCCAGCAGTTTATCGATAGCTAGCACAGATACGCAGTATTTT. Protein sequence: CASSLSIASTDTQYF.

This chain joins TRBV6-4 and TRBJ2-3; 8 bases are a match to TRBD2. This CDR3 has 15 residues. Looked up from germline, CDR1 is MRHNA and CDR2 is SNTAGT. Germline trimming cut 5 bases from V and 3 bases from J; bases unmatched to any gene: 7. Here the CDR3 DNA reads TGTGCCAGCAGTCCGGGGCGGGGGGAGACAGATACGCAGTATTTT. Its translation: CASSPGRGETDTQYF.

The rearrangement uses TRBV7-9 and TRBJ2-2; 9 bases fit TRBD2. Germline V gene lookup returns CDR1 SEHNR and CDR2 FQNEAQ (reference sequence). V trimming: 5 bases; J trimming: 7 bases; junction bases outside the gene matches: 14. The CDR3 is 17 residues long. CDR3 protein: CASSRLAVPGRNGELFF. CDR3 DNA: TGTGCCAGCAGCAGACTAGCGGTCCCCGGCCGGAACGGGGAGCTGTTTTTT.

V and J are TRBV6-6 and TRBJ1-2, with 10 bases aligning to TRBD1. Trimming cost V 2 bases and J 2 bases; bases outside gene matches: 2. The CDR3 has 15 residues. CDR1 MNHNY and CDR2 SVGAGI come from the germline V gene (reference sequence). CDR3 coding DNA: TGTGCCAGCAGTTACCGGACAGGGGGAAACTATGGCTACACCTTC. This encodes CASSYRTGGNYGYTF.